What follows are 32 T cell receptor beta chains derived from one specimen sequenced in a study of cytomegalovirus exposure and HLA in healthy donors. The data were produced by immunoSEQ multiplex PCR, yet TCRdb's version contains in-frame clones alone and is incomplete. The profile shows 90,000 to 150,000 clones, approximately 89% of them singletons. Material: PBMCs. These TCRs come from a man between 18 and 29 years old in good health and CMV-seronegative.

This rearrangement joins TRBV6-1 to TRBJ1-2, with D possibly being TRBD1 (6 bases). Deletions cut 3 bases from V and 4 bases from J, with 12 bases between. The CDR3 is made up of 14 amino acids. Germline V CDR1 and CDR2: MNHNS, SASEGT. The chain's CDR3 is CASSDGGLVYGYTF. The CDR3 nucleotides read TGTGCCAGCAGTGATGGGGGCCTGGTCTATGGCTACACCTTC.

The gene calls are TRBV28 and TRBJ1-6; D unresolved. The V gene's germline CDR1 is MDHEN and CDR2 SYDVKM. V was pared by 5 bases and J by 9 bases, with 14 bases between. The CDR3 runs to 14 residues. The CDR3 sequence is CASSAGRGSSPLHF. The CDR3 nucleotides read TGTGCCAGCAGTGCCGGACGGGGAAGTTCACCCCTCCACTTT. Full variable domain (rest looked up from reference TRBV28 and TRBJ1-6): DVKVTQSSRYLVKRTGEKVFLECVQDMDHENMFWYRQDPGLGLRLIYFSYDVKMKEKGDIPEGYSVSREKKERFSLILESASTNQTSMYLCASSAGRGSSPLHFGNGTRLTVT.

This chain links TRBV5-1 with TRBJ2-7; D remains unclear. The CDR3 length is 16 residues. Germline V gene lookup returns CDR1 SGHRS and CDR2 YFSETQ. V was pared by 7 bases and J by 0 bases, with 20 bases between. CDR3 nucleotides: TGCGCCAGCGCCCAAGTCTACGCCCTTTCCTCCTACGAGCAGTACTTC. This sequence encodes CASAQVYALSSYEQYF.

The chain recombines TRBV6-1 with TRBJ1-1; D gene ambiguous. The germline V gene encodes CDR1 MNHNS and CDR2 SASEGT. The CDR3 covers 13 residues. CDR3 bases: TGTTCTACTTACGAGGGCCTGGGCACTGAAGCTTTCTTT. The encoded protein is CSTYEGLGTEAFF.

CDR3 sequence (DNA): TGTGCCAGCACTACTTGGGACAGGGAAGGGAACACCGGGGAGCTGTTTTTT. This sequence encodes CASTTWDREGNTGELFF. The V and J genes are TRBV28 and TRBJ2-2; TRBD1 aligns across 9 bases. CDR1 and CDR2 (germline): MDHEN, SYDVKM. CDR3 size: 17 residues. Trimming at V came to 7 bases and at J to 1 base, leaving 10 bases not matched to a gene.

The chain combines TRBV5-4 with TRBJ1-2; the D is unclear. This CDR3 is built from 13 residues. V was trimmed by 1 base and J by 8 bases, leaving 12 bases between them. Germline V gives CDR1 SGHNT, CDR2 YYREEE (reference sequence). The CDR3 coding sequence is TGTGCCAGCAGCTTGCACGGAGGTAGCGGCTACACCTTC. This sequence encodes CASSLHGGSGYTF. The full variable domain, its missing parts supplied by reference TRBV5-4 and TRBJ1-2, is ETGVTQSPTHLIKTRGQQVTLRCSSQSGHNTVSWYQQALGQGPQFIFQYYREEENGRGNFPPRFSGLQFPNYSSELNVNALELDDSALYLCASSLHGGSGYTFGSGTRLTVV.

For the CDR3, the DNA is TGTGCCAGTAGTATAACGGGATCTGGAAACACCATATATTTT. Amino acid sequence: CASSITGSGNTIYF. This chain uses TRBV19 with TRBJ1-3; D gene unclear. Trimming shortened V by 2 bases and J by 1 base, and 6 bases separated the two germline ends. Looked up from germline, CDR1 is LNHDA and CDR2 is SQIVND (reference sequence). There are 14 residues in the CDR3. The full variable domain, rest sourced from reference TRBV19 and TRBJ1-3, is DGGITQSPKYLFRKEGQNVTLSCEQNLNHDAMYWYRQDPGQGLRLIYYSQIVNDFQKGDIAEGYSVSREKKESFPLTVTSAQKNPTAFYLCASSITGSGNTIYFGEGSWLTVV.

CDR3 nucleotide sequence: TGCGCCAGCAGCCAATTCCGACTAGCGGGAGGGCTGGGTGAGCAGTTCTTC. This translates into CASSQFRLAGGLGEQFF. The rearrangement uses TRBV4-1 and TRBJ2-1, with 14 bases matching TRBD2. The CDR3 contains 17 residues. CDR1 is MGHRA, CDR2 YSYEKL, per germline. J was trimmed by 9 bases and V by 2 bases; bases with no gene match: 9.

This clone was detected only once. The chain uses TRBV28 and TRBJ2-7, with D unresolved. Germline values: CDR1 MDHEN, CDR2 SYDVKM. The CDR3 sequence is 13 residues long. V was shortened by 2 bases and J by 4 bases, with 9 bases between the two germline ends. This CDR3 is CASSLRAPYEQYF. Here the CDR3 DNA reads TGTGCCAGCAGTTTACGCGCACCGTACGAGCAGTACTTC.

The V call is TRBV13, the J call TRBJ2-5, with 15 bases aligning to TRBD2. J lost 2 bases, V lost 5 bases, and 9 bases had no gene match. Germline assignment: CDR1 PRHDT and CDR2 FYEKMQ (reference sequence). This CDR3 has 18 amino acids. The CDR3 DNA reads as TGTGCCAGCAGCACCCGGACTAGCGGGAGGGCCGGTCAAGAGACCCAGTACTTC. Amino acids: CASSTRTSGRAGQETQYF.

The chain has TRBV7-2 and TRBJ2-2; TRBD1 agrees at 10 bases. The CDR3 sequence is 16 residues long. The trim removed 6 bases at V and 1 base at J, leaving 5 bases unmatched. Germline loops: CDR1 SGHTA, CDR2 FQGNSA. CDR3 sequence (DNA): TGTGCCAGCAGACAGACAGGGGGCCTGAACACCGGGGAGCTGTTTTTT. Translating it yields CASRQTGGLNTGELFF.

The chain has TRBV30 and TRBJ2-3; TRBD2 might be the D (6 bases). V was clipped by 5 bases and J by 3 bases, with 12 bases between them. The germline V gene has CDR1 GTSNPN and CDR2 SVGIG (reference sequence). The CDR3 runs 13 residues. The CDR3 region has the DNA TGTGCCTGGGCGGGACTTTGGACAGATACGCAGTATTTT. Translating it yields CAWAGLWTDTQYF.

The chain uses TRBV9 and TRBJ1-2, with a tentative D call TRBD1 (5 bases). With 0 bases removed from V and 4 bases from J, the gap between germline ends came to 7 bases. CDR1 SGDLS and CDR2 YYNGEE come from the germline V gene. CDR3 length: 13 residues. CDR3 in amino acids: CASSVGGVYGYTF. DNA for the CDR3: TGTGCCAGCAGCGTAGGGGGGGTCTATGGCTACACCTTC.

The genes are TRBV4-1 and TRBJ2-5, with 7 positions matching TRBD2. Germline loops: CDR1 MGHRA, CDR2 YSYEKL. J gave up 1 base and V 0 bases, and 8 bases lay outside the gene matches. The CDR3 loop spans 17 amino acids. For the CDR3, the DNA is TGCGCCAGCAGCCAAGATCCTTCGCGGGAGATCCAAGAGACCCAGTACTTC. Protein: CASSQDPSREIQETQYF.

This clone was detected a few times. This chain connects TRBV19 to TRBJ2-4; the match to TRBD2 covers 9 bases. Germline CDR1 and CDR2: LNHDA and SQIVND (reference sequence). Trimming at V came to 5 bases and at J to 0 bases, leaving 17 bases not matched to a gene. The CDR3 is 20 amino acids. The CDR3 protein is CASSPRAGGGADIAKNIQYF. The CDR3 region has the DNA TGTGCCAGTAGTCCCCGGGCCGGCGGGGGGGCTGATATAGCCAAAAACATTCAGTACTTC.

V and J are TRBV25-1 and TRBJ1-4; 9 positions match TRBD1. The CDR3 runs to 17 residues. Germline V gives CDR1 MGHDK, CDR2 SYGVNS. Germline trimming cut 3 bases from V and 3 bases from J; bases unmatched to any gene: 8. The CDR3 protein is CASSEIYRGLPNEKLFF. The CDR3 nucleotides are TGTGCCAGCAGTGAGATTTACAGGGGGCTGCCTAATGAAAAACTGTTTTTT.

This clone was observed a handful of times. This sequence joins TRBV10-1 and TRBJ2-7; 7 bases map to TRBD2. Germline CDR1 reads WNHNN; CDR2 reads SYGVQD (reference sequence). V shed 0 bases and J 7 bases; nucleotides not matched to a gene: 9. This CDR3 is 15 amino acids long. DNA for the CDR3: TGCGCCAGCAGTGAGTCCGGGGGAGGGCCCCGAGAGCAGTACTTC. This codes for CASSESGGGPREQYF.

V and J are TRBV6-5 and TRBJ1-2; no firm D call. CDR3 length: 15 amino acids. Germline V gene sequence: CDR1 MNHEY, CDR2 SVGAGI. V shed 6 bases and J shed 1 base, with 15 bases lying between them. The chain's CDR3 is CASSPNRYLNYGYTF. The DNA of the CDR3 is TGTGCCAGCAGCCCGAATAGATACCTTAACTATGGCTACACCTTC.

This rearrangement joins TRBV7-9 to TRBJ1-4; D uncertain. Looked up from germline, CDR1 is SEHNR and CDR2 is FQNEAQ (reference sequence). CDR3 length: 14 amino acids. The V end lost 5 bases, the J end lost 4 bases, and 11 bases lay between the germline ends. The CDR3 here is CASSPLTNNEKLFF. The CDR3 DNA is TGTGCCAGCAGCCCGCTGACTAATAATGAAAAACTGTTTTTT.

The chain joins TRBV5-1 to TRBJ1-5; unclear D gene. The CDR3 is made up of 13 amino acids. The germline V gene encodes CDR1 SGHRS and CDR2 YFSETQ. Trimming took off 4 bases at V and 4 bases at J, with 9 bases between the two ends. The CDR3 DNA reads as TGCGCCAGCAGCCCGGGAGCGAATCAGCCCCAGCATTTT. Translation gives CASSPGANQPQHF.

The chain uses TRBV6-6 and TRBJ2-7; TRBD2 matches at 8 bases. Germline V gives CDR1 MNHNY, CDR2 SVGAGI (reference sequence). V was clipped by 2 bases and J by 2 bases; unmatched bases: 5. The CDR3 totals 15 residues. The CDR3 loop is CASSYVLAGTYEQYF. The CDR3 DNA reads TGTGCCAGCAGTTACGTCCTAGCGGGTACCTACGAGCAGTACTTC.

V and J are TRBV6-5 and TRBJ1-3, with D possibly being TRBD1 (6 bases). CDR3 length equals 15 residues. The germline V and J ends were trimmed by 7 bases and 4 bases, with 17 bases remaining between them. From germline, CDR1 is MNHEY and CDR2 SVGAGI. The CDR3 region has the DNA TGTGCCAGCAACCACGGCCAGGGGATAGGAAACACCATATATTTT. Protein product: CASNHGQGIGNTIYF.

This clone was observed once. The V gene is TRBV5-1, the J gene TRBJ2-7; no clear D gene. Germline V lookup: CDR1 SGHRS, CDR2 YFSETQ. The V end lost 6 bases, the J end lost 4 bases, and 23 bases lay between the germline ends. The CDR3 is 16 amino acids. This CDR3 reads CASTLSPRVSLYEQYF. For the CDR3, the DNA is TGCGCCAGCACCTTAAGCCCCCGGGTCAGCCTATACGAGCAGTACTTC.

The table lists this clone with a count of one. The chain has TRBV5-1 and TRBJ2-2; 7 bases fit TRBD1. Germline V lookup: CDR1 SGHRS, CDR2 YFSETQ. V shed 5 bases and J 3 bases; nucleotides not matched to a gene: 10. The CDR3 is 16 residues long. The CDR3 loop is CASRLRTGRDTGELFF. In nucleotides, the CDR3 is TGCGCCAGCAGACTCCGGACAGGACGGGACACCGGGGAGCTGTTTTTT.

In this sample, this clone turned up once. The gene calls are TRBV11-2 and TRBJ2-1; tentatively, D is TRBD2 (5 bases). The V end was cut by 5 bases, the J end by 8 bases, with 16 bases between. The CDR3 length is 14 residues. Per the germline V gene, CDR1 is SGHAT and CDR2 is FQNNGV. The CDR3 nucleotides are TGTGCCAGCAGCCCTCTAACTAGGTTGTATGAGCAGTTCTTC. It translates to CASSPLTRLYEQFF.

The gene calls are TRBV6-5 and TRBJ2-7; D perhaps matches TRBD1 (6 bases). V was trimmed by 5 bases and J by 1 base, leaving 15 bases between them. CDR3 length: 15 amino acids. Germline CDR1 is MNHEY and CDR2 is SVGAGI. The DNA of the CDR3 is TGTGCCAGCAGTCTACATGGAGACAGGTCCTACGAGCAGTACTTC. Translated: CASSLHGDRSYEQYF.

CDR3: CASSTDLAGGLSRTQYF. CDR3 sequence (DNA): TGTGCCAGTAGCACTGATCTAGCGGGAGGGCTCTCTCGTACGCAGTATTTT. The chain is built from TRBV19 and TRBJ2-3; the match to TRBD2 covers 12 bases. From germline, CDR1 is LNHDA and CDR2 SQIVND (reference sequence). The CDR3 loop spans 17 amino acids. Losses at the gene ends were 6 bases for V and 8 bases for J; bases not matched to a gene: 15.

The CDR3 here is CASSLKLAGAGGIKETQYF. CDR3 bases: TGTGCCAGCAGCTTGAAACTAGCGGGAGCAGGAGGGATAAAAGAGACCCAGTACTTC. The chain recombines TRBV5-4 with TRBJ2-5; the match to TRBD2 covers 11 bases. The junction had 14 bases not matched to a gene; V was cut back by 1 base and J by 3 bases. CDR1 SGHNT and CDR2 YYREEE come from the germline V gene (reference sequence). The CDR3 runs to 19 residues.

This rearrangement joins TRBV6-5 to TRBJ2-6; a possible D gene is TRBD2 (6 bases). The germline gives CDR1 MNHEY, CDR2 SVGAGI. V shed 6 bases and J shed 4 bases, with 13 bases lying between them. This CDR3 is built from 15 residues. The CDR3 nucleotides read TGTGCCAGCAGAACCGGGAGCCCCGGGGCCAACGTCCTGACTTTC. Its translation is CASRTGSPGANVLTF.

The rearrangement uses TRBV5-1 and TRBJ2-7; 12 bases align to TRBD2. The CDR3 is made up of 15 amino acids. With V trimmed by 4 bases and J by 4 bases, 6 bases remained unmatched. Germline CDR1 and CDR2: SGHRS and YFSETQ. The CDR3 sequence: CASSTGLAGPYEQYF. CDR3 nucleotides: TGCGCCAGCAGCACGGGACTAGCGGGTCCTTACGAGCAGTACTTC.

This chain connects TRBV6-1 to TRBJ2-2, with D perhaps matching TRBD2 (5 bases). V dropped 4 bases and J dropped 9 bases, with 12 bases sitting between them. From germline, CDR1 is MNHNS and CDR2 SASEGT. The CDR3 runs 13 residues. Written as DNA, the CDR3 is TGTGCCAGCAGTGCCGGACTTGACAGGGAGCTGTTTTTT. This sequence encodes CASSAGLDRELFF.

DNA for the CDR3: TGTGCCAGCAGTCGAGACAGGGCGCGCTATGGCTACACCTTC. This gives the protein CASSRDRARYGYTF. This chain connects TRBV6-5 to TRBJ1-2, with 7 bases fitting TRBD1. Trimming cost V 5 bases and J 4 bases; bases outside gene matches: 7. CDR1 is MNHEY and CDR2 is SVGAGI in the germline V gene. The CDR3 sequence is 14 residues long.